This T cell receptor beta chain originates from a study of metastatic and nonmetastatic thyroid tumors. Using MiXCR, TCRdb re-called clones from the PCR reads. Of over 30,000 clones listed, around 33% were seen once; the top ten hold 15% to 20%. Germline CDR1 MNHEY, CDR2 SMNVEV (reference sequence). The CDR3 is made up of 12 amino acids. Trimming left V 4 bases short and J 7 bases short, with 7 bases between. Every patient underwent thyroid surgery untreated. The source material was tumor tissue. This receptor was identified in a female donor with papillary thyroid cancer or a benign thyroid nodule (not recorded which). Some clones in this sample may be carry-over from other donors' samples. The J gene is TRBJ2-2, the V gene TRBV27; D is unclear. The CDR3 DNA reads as TGTGCCAGCAGTTCACTCAACGGGGAGCTGTTTTTT. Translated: CASSSLNGELFF.